This T cell receptor (beta chain) was obtained from a study of CD4 T cells in relation to SARS-CoV-2 and coronaviruses. Study-wide results and limits: Roughly 65% of donors had memory CD4+ clonotypes crossrecognizing SARS-CoV-2 and common cold coronavirus spike.

The data were produced by immunoSEQ multiplex PCR, yet TCRdb's version contains in-frame clones alone and is incomplete. There are about 24,000 clones in the sample; under 80% occur only once, and around 13% lies in the top ten. The CDR3 sequence is 15 residues long. Germline loops: CDR1 LGHDT, CDR2 YNNKEL (reference sequence). V lost 1 base to trimming and J lost 6 bases; unmatched junction nucleotides: 5. The unexposed donors gave CD4+ T cells in about 2011-2019, prior to COVID-19. Isolation of CD4+ T cells took place after about 9 days in culture. Two million PBMCs per well were cultured with approximately 9.2 IU/ml IL-2. Details on this clone: Its target is unknown.

The source material was CD4+ T cells from PBMCs, cultured in vitro. This clonotype was obtained from a human donor in good health. J is TRBJ2-1 and V is TRBV3-1 (or the pseudogene TRBV3-2), with TRBD2 identical over 8 bases. CDR3 coding DNA: TGTGCCAGCAGCCAAGCCAGCGGGAGCAGCAATGAGCAGTTCTTC. The encoded protein is CASSQASGSSNEQFF.